This TCR beta chain was retrieved from a study of CD8 T cells in Susac syndrome. An amount of RNA that ranged from 0.5 to 1 ug was reverse transcribed with random hexamers. A multiplex approach, immunoSEQ multiplex PCR, amplified TCR beta CDR3 across 54 Vbeta and 13 Jbeta. TCRdb reanalysed the immunoSEQ multiplex PCR reads using MiXCR and keeps one entry per CDR3 protein. The repertoire holds roughly 200,000 distinct CDR3 sequences, with about 95% as singletons. The sequenced target, TCR beta, came from blood CD8+ and CD4+ T cells. Bulk CD8+ and CD4+ cells came from magnetic negative isolation; CD8+ TEMRA by FACS. This CDR3 contains 10 residues. Trimming removed 8 bases from V and 5 bases from J, with 5 bases in between. From germline, CDR1 is MDHEN and CDR2 SYDVKM.

The receptor's source is a human donor in good health. The sequenced sample was CD4+ T cells from PBMCs. J is TRBJ2-3 and V is TRBV28; the D is unclear. CDR3 sequence reads: CASGGDTQYF. The CDR3 DNA is TGTGCCAGCGGTGGAGATACGCAGTATTTT.